These 29 T cell receptor beta chains came from one sample sequenced in a study of beta chain features in type 1 diabetes. Expressed TCRB transcripts were sequenced after all isolated RNA was converted to cDNA. Assay used: immunoSEQ multiplex PCR; TCRdb lists only in-frame clones, some missing. The profile shows hundreds of thousands of clones, under 20% of them singletons. The sequencing sample was made of naive CD4+ T cells from blood. The receptors derive from a woman between 18 and 30 years old in good health.

This chain uses TRBV2 with TRBJ2-5; TRBD1 aligns across 11 bases. V lost 8 bases to trimming and J lost 5 bases; unmatched junction nucleotides: 1. This CDR3 comprises 12 residues. CDR1 and CDR2 from the germline V gene are SNHLY and FYNNEI. This chain's CDR3 is CASRDRGETQYF. In nucleotides, the CDR3 is TGTGCCAGCCGGGACAGGGGGGAGACCCAGTACTTC.

This clone has a single count. The chain recombines TRBV15 with TRBJ1-5; D not resolved. This CDR3 comprises 15 residues. V lost 0 bases and J lost 7, with 13 bases in between. Germline V lookup: CDR1 LNHNV, CDR2 YYDKDF (reference sequence). CDR3 region: CATSRDPQFTQPQHF. The CDR3 DNA reads TGTGCCACCAGCAGAGATCCCCAGTTCACGCAGCCCCAGCATTTT.

This clone was counted between two and nine times. The CDR3 nucleotides are TGCGCCAGCAGCCAAGATGGGGCCGGGTCTAACTATGGCTACACCTTC. Its protein is CASSQDGAGSNYGYTF. The chain carries TRBV4-3 and TRBJ1-2, with a tentative D call TRBD1 (5 bases). V was trimmed by 0 bases and J by 0 bases, leaving 11 bases between them. CDR1 is LGHNA, CDR2 YSLEER, per germline. This CDR3 is built from 16 residues.

This clone was observed a few times. The CDR3, as DNA: TGTGCCAGCAGCCCTGACCCCCTAGCGGGCGGCCACAATGAGCAGTTCTTC. Its protein is CASSPDPLAGGHNEQFF. The rearrangement links TRBV4-2 to TRBJ2-1; the match to TRBD2 covers 8 bases. The germline CDR1 and CDR2 sequences are LGHNA and YNFKEQ. The V and J ends lost 4 bases and 5 bases, in that order; junction bases with no gene match: 13. This CDR3 has 17 amino acids.

This clone was seen only a few times. The gene calls are TRBV2 and TRBJ1-2, with D tentatively TRBD1 (6 bases). CDR1 is SNHLY, CDR2 FYNNEI, per germline. Trimming left V 4 bases short and J 8 bases short, with 11 bases between. This CDR3 contains 12 residues. CDR3 region: CASSGQARGYTF. Here the CDR3 DNA reads TGTGCCAGCAGTGGACAGGCGAGGGGCTACACCTTC.

This clone was detected a few times. The J gene is TRBJ2-4, the V gene TRBV15; tentative D call: TRBD1 (6 bases). This CDR3 spans 15 amino acids. In germline, CDR1 is LNHNV, CDR2 YYDKDF (reference sequence). Between the trimmed V and J ends, which lost 5 bases and 6 bases, there was a span of 17 bases. DNA for the CDR3: TGTGCCACCAGCCGTCGAGGGGGTCTCGGAAACATTCAGTACTTC. Translated: CATSRRGGLGNIQYF.

The rearrangement joins TRBV29-1 to TRBJ2-2; D remains ambiguous. Germline V CDR1 and CDR2: SQVTM, ANQGSEA. The length of the CDR3 is 13 residues. The V gene lost 6 bases and the J gene lost 3 bases, with 11 bases spanning the gap. For the CDR3, the DNA is TGCAGCGTCGAAAAAAGTTACACCGGGGAGCTGTTTTTT. This encodes CSVEKSYTGELFF.

This clone was found a few times. Other DNA sequences of this sample code for an identical CDR3. CDR3 coding DNA: TGTGCCAGCAGCGTAGTGGGGGGAAGCTCCTACAATGAGCAGTTCTTC. Translating it yields CASSVVGGSSYNEQFF. The rearrangement uses TRBV9 and TRBJ2-1; maybe TRBD2 (6 bases). The CDR3 extends over 16 amino acids. The V gene lost 0 bases and the J gene lost 0 bases, with 10 bases spanning the gap. CDR1 and CDR2 (germline): SGDLS, YYNGEE.

In its sample, this clone was seen a few times. V and J are TRBV15 and TRBJ1-5; tentative D call: TRBD1 (6 bases). CDR3 size: 16 residues. V lost 3 bases and J 0 bases, leaving 12 bases between the germline ends. Germline V gene data show CDR1 as LNHNV and CDR2 as YYDKDF (reference sequence). Here the CDR3 reads CATSSPGEYSNQPQHF. CDR3 nucleotides: TGTGCCACCAGCAGTCCAGGGGAGTATAGCAATCAGCCCCAGCATTTT.

In its sample, this clone was seen a few times. The V and J genes are TRBV7-2 and TRBJ2-1, with 7 nucleotides matching TRBD1. CDR3 length: 15 amino acids. Trimming at V came to 8 bases and at J to 5 bases, leaving 12 bases not matched to a gene. Per germline, CDR1 SGHTA and CDR2 FQGNSA. The CDR3 nucleotides read TGTGCCAGCCGCAGCTCGGGGACAGCGAACAATGAGCAGTTCTTC. Translated: CASRSSGTANNEQFF.

This clone was recorded a few times. This chain links TRBV7-2 with TRBJ2-7; TRBD2 matches at 11 bases. V lost 1 base and J lost 2; bases outside the gene matches: 1. The CDR3 length is 15 residues. Germline V CDR1 and CDR2: SGHTA, FQGNSA. In nucleotides, the CDR3 is TGTGCCAGCAGCTTAGTGACTAGCGGGGCCTACGAGCAGTACTTC. This codes for CASSLVTSGAYEQYF. Drawing the rest from reference TRBV7-2 and TRBJ2-7, the complete variable domain is GAGVSQSPSNKVTEKGKDVELRCDPISGHTALYWYRQSLGQGLEFLIYFQGNSAPDKSGLPSDRFSAERTGGSVSTLTIQRTQQEDSAVYLCASSLVTSGAYEQYFGPGTRLTVT.

The chain has TRBV25-1 and TRBJ1-2, with D unresolved. Between the trimmed V and J ends, which lost 1 base and 7 bases, there was a span of 10 bases. Germline assignment: CDR1 MGHDK and CDR2 SYGVNS. The CDR3 covers 13 residues. CDR3 residues: CASSELYRGGYTF. For the CDR3, the DNA is TGTGCCAGCAGTGAATTATATCGAGGTGGCTACACCTTC.

V gene TRBV7-8 combines with J gene TRBJ2-1; a weak D match, TRBD2 (5 bases). The germline V and J ends were trimmed by 4 bases and 5 bases, with 24 bases remaining between them. There are 18 residues in the CDR3. CDR1 and CDR2 from the germline V gene are SGHVS and FQNEAQ. The chain's CDR3 is CASSSGTPSRAVHNEQFF. The DNA of the CDR3 is TGTGCCAGCAGCTCCGGTACTCCTTCGCGGGCAGTTCACAATGAGCAGTTCTTC.

This clone was detected only a few times. The genes are TRBV28 and TRBJ2-7; D is uncertain. The CDR3 has 12 residues. Germline CDR1 MDHEN, CDR2 SYDVKM. V was pared by 7 bases and J by 3 bases, with 10 bases between. CDR3 DNA: TGTGCCAGCACCCGCCCCCACTACGAGCAGTACTTC. This codes for CASTRPHYEQYF.

This clone has just a few counts. V and J are TRBV18 and TRBJ2-1, with D possibly TRBD2 on 6 matching bases. The CDR3 has 12 amino acids. Trimming pared 6 bases from V and 13 bases from J, leaving 16 bases between. Germline CDR1 KGHSH, CDR2 LQKENI. CDR3 bases: TGTGCCAGCTCCCCGGGACTTAGGTTTCAGTTCTTC. It is translated as CASSPGLRFQFF.

This chain connects TRBV5-6 to TRBJ1-1; no definite D call. Germline values: CDR1 SGHDT, CDR2 YYEEEE. V lost 0 bases to trimming and J lost 7 bases, with 10 bases between them. This CDR3 has 13 residues. The CDR3 DNA reads TGTGCCAGCAGCTTGGATCGGGGAGGTGAAGCTTTCTTT. Encoded protein: CASSLDRGGEAFF.

The rearrangement links TRBV18 to TRBJ2-1; D gene unclear. V was pared by 0 bases and J by 7 bases, with 7 bases between. Germline assignment: CDR1 KGHSH and CDR2 LQKENI. CDR3 size: 13 residues. The CDR3 sequence: CASSPPLENEQFF. In DNA form, the CDR3 reads TGTGCCAGCTCACCACCCCTAGAAAATGAGCAGTTCTTC.

This clone was seen only a few times. J is TRBJ2-7 and V is TRBV7-9, with 8 positions matching TRBD2. Germline assignment: CDR1 SEHNR and CDR2 FQNEAQ (reference sequence). J gave up 4 bases and V 0 bases, and 5 bases lay outside the gene matches. The CDR3 has 15 residues. The DNA of the CDR3 is TGTGCCAGCAGCTTAGCGGCGGGAGGACAGTACGAGCAGTACTTC. Its protein is CASSLAAGGQYEQYF.

This clone is a singleton in its sample. This chain joins TRBV28 and TRBJ1-4; tentative D call: TRBD1 (5 bases). Trimming took 8 bases from V and 4 from J, leaving 11 bases between them. The CDR3 is 13 amino acids. Germline CDR1 reads MDHEN; CDR2 reads SYDVKM. This CDR3 reads CASADSLNEKLFF. The DNA for the CDR3 is TGTGCCAGCGCCGACAGCCTTAATGAAAAACTGTTTTTT.

This chain links TRBV6-1 with TRBJ1-2, with 8 bases fitting TRBD1. From germline, CDR1 is MNHNS and CDR2 SASEGT. The CDR3 is made up of 15 amino acids. V lost 3 bases, J lost 4 bases, and 7 bases stayed unmatched. The CDR3 DNA follows: TGTGCCAGCAGTGATCAGGGGGCGCTTGGCTATGGCTACACCTTC. As protein: CASSDQGALGYGYTF.

The chain joins TRBV11-2 to TRBJ2-5; D uncertain. Germline CDR1 is SGHAT and CDR2 is FQNNGV. V gave up 3 bases and J gave up 5 bases, with 10 bases separating them. CDR3 length equals 13 residues. CDR3 region: CASSLNGRETQYF. For the CDR3, the DNA is TGTGCCAGCAGCTTGAACGGCCGGGAGACCCAGTACTTC. The full variable domain, rest sourced from reference TRBV11-2 and TRBJ2-5, is EAGVAQSPRYKIIEKRQSVAFWCNPISGHATLYWYQQILGQGPKLLIQFQNNGVVDDSQLPKDRFSAERLKGVDSTLKIQPAKLEDSAVYLCASSLNGRETQYFGPGTRLLVL.

The chain recombines TRBV5-1 with TRBJ1-2, with unresolved D. In germline, CDR1 is SGHRS, CDR2 YFSETQ. This CDR3 contains 13 residues. Deletions cut 4 bases from V and 2 bases from J, with 9 bases between. DNA of the CDR3: TGCGCCAGCAGCGAGGTTGGAAACTATGGCTACACCTTC. It codes for CASSEVGNYGYTF.

This clone has only one observation. The rearrangement uses TRBV18 and TRBJ1-4; possibly TRBD1 for D (5 bases). CDR3 length: 14 residues. CDR1 is KGHSH and CDR2 is LQKENI in the germline V gene. V lost 2 bases to trimming and J lost 4 bases, with 8 bases between them. CDR3 bases: TGTGCCAGCTCACCAGGGGCCGGTAATGAAAAACTGTTTTTT. Its translation is CASSPGAGNEKLFF.

This CDR3 reads CASSSAAGGRSEAFF. The CDR3 DNA follows: TGTGCCAGCAGCTCAGCCGCAGGGGGAAGGTCTGAAGCTTTCTTT. V and J are TRBV28 and TRBJ1-1, with 7 positions matching TRBD1. The ends lost 6 bases at V and 6 bases at J; junction bases unmatched: 13. This CDR3 spans 15 amino acids. CDR1 and CDR2 (germline): MDHEN, SYDVKM.

J is TRBJ2-1 and V is TRBV19, with 8 bases matching TRBD1. Looked up from germline, CDR1 is LNHDA and CDR2 is SQIVND (reference sequence). The CDR3 runs 15 residues. Trimming removed 8 bases from V and 4 bases from J; junction bases left unmatched: 10. The CDR3 spells CASASGQGAYNEQFF. CDR3 bases: TGTGCCAGTGCTTCGGGGCAGGGGGCTTACAATGAGCAGTTCTTC.

V gene TRBV2 combines with J gene TRBJ2-7; 9 bases line up with TRBD1. Trimming at V came to 0 bases and at J to 4 bases, leaving 10 bases not matched to a gene. The germline V gene has CDR1 SNHLY and CDR2 FYNNEI. The CDR3 runs 17 residues. The DNA of the CDR3 is TGTGCCAGCAGTGAAGCGCGGGGGACAGGGACGGGATACGAGCAGTACTTC. It translates to CASSEARGTGTGYEQYF.

V and J are TRBV28 and TRBJ2-7; the D is unclear. Germline-derived CDR1 and CDR2 are MDHEN and SYDVKM. The CDR3 consists of 11 residues. The V and J ends lost 10 bases and 3 bases respectively, with 10 bases between them. The CDR3 nucleotides read TGTGCCACGGCGACCGTCTACGAGCAGTACTTC. It is translated as CATATVYEQYF. The whole variable domain, filled in from reference TRBV28 and TRBJ2-7, reads DVKVTQSSRYLVKRTGEKVFLECVQDMDHENMFWYRQDPGLGLRLIYFSYDVKMKEKGDIPEGYSVSREKKERFSLILESASTNQTSMYLCATATVYEQYFGPGTRLTVT.

A few counts support this clone. CDR3 coding DNA: TGTGCCAGCAGTTTACTCGGGAGGGCCAATGGAAAGACCCAGTACTTC. Translating gives CASSLLGRANGKTQYF. The chain recombines TRBV28 with TRBJ2-5; 8 nucleotides line up with TRBD2. Germline assignment: CDR1 MDHEN and CDR2 SYDVKM. V shed 2 bases and J 6 bases; nucleotides not matched to a gene: 11. The CDR3 runs 16 residues.

This clone was seen a few times. V and J are TRBV5-1 and TRBJ2-7, with D possibly being TRBD1 (6 bases). Looked up from germline, CDR1 is SGHRS and CDR2 is YFSETQ. V lost 5 bases to trimming and J lost 0 bases, with 15 bases between them. CDR3 length equals 15 residues. In DNA form, the CDR3 reads TGCGCCAGCAGAAGTATAGGACAGTACTCCTACGAGCAGTACTTC. Its translation is CASRSIGQYSYEQYF.